These T cell receptor beta chains were read from a single sample in a study of cytomegalovirus exposure and HLA in healthy donors. The method was immunoSEQ multiplex PCR; TCRdb's version includes in-frame clones alone and lacks a portion of them. Of 180,000 or so clones listed, approximately 84% are singletons. Material for sequencing was PBMCs. The source of these receptors is a female donor in good health and CMV-seronegative. Each CDR3 is given with its conserved first and last residue. The D gene is left open where the match is weak. Expanded clones get a size class; other rows say once, few or many, or leave the size out.

TRBJ2-3 TRBD2 TRBV15 few CATSRGLAGMADTQYF TGTGCCACCAGCAGAGGTCTAGCGGGGATGGCAGATACGCAGTATTTT
TRBJ2-5 TRBD1 TRBV9 . CASSGGTGPLETQYF TGTGCCAGCAGCGGCGGGACAGGGCCCCTTGAGACCCAGTACTTC
TRBJ1-1 . TRBV7-9 . CASSQVRPRTFF TGTGCCAGCAGCCAGGTCCGACCCAGGACTTTCTTT
TRBJ2-2 TRBD1 TRBV15 . CATSRTGSNTGELFF TGTGCCACCAGTAGGACAGGGTCGAACACCGGGGAGCTGTTTTTT
TRBJ2-7 . TRBV18 few CASSPPGGYEQYF TGTGCCAGCTCACCACCGGGAGGTTACGAGCAGTACTTC
TRBJ2-5 TRBD2 TRBV10-3 . CATTGTSGETQYF TGTGCCACCACCGGGACTAGCGGGGAGACCCAGTACTTC
TRBJ1-1 . TRBV2 . CARTDRPNTEAFF TGTGCCAGAACTGACAGACCGAACACTGAAGCTTTCTTT
TRBJ1-6 . TRBV11-3 . CASSFHSRSPLHF TGTGCCAGCAGCTTCCACAGTAGGTCACCCCTCCACTTT
TRBJ1-2 TRBD1 TRBV7-3 once CASSPSPGQGIDGYTF TGTGCCAGCAGCCCGTCTCCGGGACAGGGTATCGACGGCTACACCTTC
TRBJ2-1 TRBD2 TRBV6-6 . CASTKNPSGGGGQFF TGTGCCAGCACCAAAAATCCTAGCGGGGGGGGCGGGCAGTTCTTC
TRBJ2-2 . TRBV7-6 . CASSLARANFPGELFF TGTGCCAGCAGCTTAGCCAGGGCAAATTTTCCCGGGGAGCTGTTTTTT
TRBJ1-4 TRBD1 TRBV6-1 . CASGDRGGEKLFF TGTGCCAGCGGAGACAGGGGAGGAGAAAAACTGTTTTTT
TRBJ2-7 TRBD1 TRBV7-8 . CAISLGGQGYYEQYF TGTGCCATCAGCCTGGGGGGACAGGGCTACTACGAGCAGTACTTC
TRBJ2-5 TRBD2 TRBV7-9 . CASSTPSGGARETQYF TGTGCCAGCAGCACACCTAGCGGGGGGGCCCGCGAGACCCAGTACTTC
TRBJ1-1 . TRBV7-6 . CASSLAGGTATEAFF TGTGCCAGCAGCTTAGCGGGGGGTACCGCAACTGAAGCTTTCTTT
TRBJ2-7 . TRBV7-9 . CASSSFSYEQYF TGTGCCAGCAGCTCGTTCTCCTACGAGCAGTACTTC
TRBJ1-2 TRBD1 TRBV19 once CASSKARGLLGYTF TGTGCCAGTAGTAAGGCCAGGGGGCTGCTTGGCTACACCTTC
TRBJ2-7 . TRBV6-5 . CASTSQGSYEQYF TGTGCCAGCACTTCACAGGGCTCCTACGAGCAGTACTTC
TRBJ2-7 TRBD1 TRBV28 few CASSGPGTDFYEQYF TGTGCCAGCAGTGGACCCGGGACAGACTTCTACGAGCAGTACTTC
TRBJ2-7 TRBD2 TRBV7-8 . CASSLKAGGGREQYF TGTGCCAGCAGCCTAAAAGCGGGGGGAGGCCGCGAGCAGTACTTC
TRBJ2-5 TRBD1 TRBV9 few CASSIRQQGAWETQYF TGTGCCAGCAGCATTCGACAGCAGGGGGCCTGGGAGACCCAGTACTTC
TRBJ2-1 . TRBV7-3 . CASSLTPQGNEQFF TGTGCCAGCAGCTTAACCCCCCAGGGCAATGAGCAGTTCTTC
TRBJ2-7 TRBD1 TRBV27 . CASSSLSGTGKSYEQYF TGTGCCAGCAGTTCGTTATCCGGGACAGGGAAGTCCTACGAGCAGTACTTC
TRBJ2-5 TRBD2 TRBV7-8 . CASSRGRVQETQYF TGTGCCAGCAGCCGCGGGAGGGTCCAAGAGACCCAGTACTTC
TRBJ1-5 TRBD1 TRBV11-2 . CAGSPGTGSHQPQHF TGTGCCGGCAGCCCCGGGACAGGTAGTCATCAGCCCCAGCATTTT
TRBJ1-4 . TRBV7-9 . CASSSGFTNEKLFF TGTGCCAGCAGCTCAGGGTTCACTAATGAAAAACTGTTTTTT
TRBJ1-2 . TRBV27 . CASSLGEHAYGYTF TGTGCCAGCAGTTTAGGAGAGCACGCCTATGGCTACACCTTC
TRBJ1-6 . TRBV4-1 . CASSLAGGRSPLHF TGCGCCAGCAGCCTAGCGGGGGGGAGATCACCCCTCCACTTT
TRBJ2-3 TRBD2 TRBV5-1 . CASSAGTTRADTQYF TGCGCCAGCAGCGCGGGGACTACCAGAGCAGATACGCAGTATTTT
TRBJ1-5 . TRBV19 . CASSATRGLGSNQPQHF TGTGCCAGTAGTGCGACCCGGGGTTTGGGGAGCAATCAGCCCCAGCATTTT
TRBJ1-6 . TRBV15 . CATSSGNSPLHF TGTGCCACCAGCAGCGGGAATTCACCCCTCCACTTT
TRBJ2-5 TRBD2 TRBV27 . CASSSTTSGSDQYF TGTGCCAGCAGTTCAACGACTAGCGGGTCCGACCAGTACTTC
TRBJ1-1 . TRBV7-9 . CASSLQGTMNTEAFF TGTGCCAGCAGCTTACAGGGGACTATGAACACTGAAGCTTTCTTT
TRBJ2-1 . TRBV4-3 few CASSQEPRGEQFF TGCGCCAGCAGCCAAGAGCCCCGAGGTGAGCAGTTCTTC
TRBJ2-5 TRBD2 TRBV5-1 . CASSARAGGETQYF TGCGCCAGCAGCGCGCGAGCGGGGGGGGAGACCCAGTACTTC
TRBJ2-1 . TRBV5-1 few CASSFGGMNEQFF TGCGCCAGCAGCTTCGGCGGGATGAATGAGCAGTTCTTC
TRBJ2-3 TRBD1 TRBV9 . CASSQNPGTGSTDTQYF TGTGCCAGCAGCCAGAACCCCGGGACAGGGTCAACAGATACGCAGTATTTT
TRBJ2-7 TRBD2 TRBV28 . CASSFSGRNYEQYF TGTGCCAGCAGTTTTAGCGGGAGGAATTACGAGCAGTACTTC
TRBJ2-1 TRBD1 TRBV19 . CASGPTGMYNEQFF TGTGCCAGTGGACCGACAGGGATGTACAATGAGCAGTTCTTC
TRBJ2-7 . TRBV7-7 . CASSQDITYEQYF TGTGCTAGCAGCCAAGACATCACCTACGAGCAGTACTTC
TRBJ1-3 TRBD1 TRBV4-3 few CASSHYRGPGNTIYF TGCGCCAGCAGCCATTACAGGGGACCCGGAAACACCATATATTTT
TRBJ2-3 . TRBV7-9 few CASSLGGTDTQYF TGTGCCAGCAGCTTAGGCGGCACAGATACGCAGTATTTT
TRBJ2-7 TRBD2 TRBV2 . CASSEIGGASEQYF TGTGCCAGCAGTGAGATCGGGGGGGCAAGCGAGCAGTACTTC
TRBJ2-7 TRBD2 TRBV7-9 . CASSFIPSSGRSYEQYF TGTGCCAGCAGCTTCATCCCTTCTAGCGGGAGGTCCTACGAGCAGTACTTC